These 26 T cell receptor beta chains share one sample of origin, sequenced in a study of beta chain features in type 1 diabetes. Reverse transcribing all isolated RNA meant expressed TCRB transcripts were sequenced. Libraries were prepared by immunoSEQ multiplex PCR; TCRdb keeps only in-frame clonotypes and omits some of them. The table shows around 350,000 clones, with roughly 12% occurring only once. The specimen sequenced was naive CD4+ T cells from blood. Source of these receptors: a man between 18 and 35 years old in good health.

The chain has TRBV12-5 and TRBJ1-2; D unclear. Germline values: CDR1 LGHNT, CDR2 FRNRAP. V dropped 0 bases and J dropped 2 bases, with 10 bases sitting between them. The CDR3 has 15 residues. The CDR3 DNA follows: TGTGCTAGTGGTTTGGTACCTTCAAGCAACTATGGCTACACCTTC. It yields the protein CASGLVPSSNYGYTF.

This clone appeared a few times. The genes are TRBV6-6 and TRBJ1-2; no clear D gene. The CDR3 runs 14 residues. The germline V and J ends were trimmed by 2 bases and 0 bases, with 7 bases remaining between them. Germline V CDR1 and CDR2: MNHNY, SVGAGI (reference sequence). CDR3: CASSYRETNYGYTF. CDR3 DNA sequence: TGTGCCAGCAGTTACAGGGAGACTAACTATGGCTACACCTTC.

The chain is built from TRBV5-1 and TRBJ2-7, with 11 positions matching TRBD1. CDR1 SGHRS and CDR2 YFSETQ come from the germline V gene. The CDR3 extends over 16 amino acids. Unmatched junction bases numbered 13, after V lost 5 bases and J lost 6 bases. DNA of the CDR3: TGCGCCAGCAGTCGCGCGGACAGGGGGCGAGTTGTCGAGCAGTACTTC. Its translation: CASSRADRGRVVEQYF. The whole variable domain, remainder taken from reference TRBV5-1 and TRBJ2-7, is KAGVTQTPRYLIKTRGQQVTLSCSPISGHRSVSWYQQTPGQGLQFLFEYFSETQRNKGNFPGRFSGRQFSNSRSEMNVSTLELGDSALYLCASSRADRGRVVEQYFGPGTRLTVT.

The V call is TRBV14, the J call TRBJ1-1; TRBD1 matches 9 bases. This CDR3 spans 13 amino acids. The V gene's germline CDR1 is SGHDN and CDR2 FVKESK. V lost 0 bases to trimming and J lost 11 bases; unmatched junction nucleotides: 4. CDR3 region: CASSQDGTGTAFF. The CDR3 DNA follows: TGTGCCAGCAGCCAAGACGGGACAGGGACGGCTTTCTTT.

Written as DNA, the CDR3 is TGTGCCAGCAGCTTACGGGATTTGGGAGAGACCCAGTACTTC. The encoded protein is CASSLRDLGETQYF. This chain links TRBV5-4 with TRBJ2-5; perhaps TRBD2 as D (5 bases). The CDR3 length is 14 residues. Germline V gene lookup returns CDR1 SGHNT and CDR2 YYREEE (reference sequence). The V end was cut by 2 bases, the J end by 4 bases, with 12 bases between.

The gene calls are TRBV28 and TRBJ2-5; 11 bases are shared with TRBD1. With 5 bases clipped from V and 4 bases from J, the junction kept 6 bases outside the gene matches. The CDR3 runs 15 residues. CDR1 is MDHEN, CDR2 SYDVKM, per germline. CDR3 nucleotide sequence: TGTGCCAGCAGTAAGGACAGGGGGCGTGGAGAGACCCAGTACTTC. Translating gives CASSKDRGRGETQYF.

CDR3 amino acids: CASSPSRDFGAFF. Here the CDR3 DNA reads TGTGCCAGCTCACCCAGCAGGGACTTTGGGGCTTTCTTT. The chain couples TRBV18 to TRBJ1-1; D might be TRBD1 (5 bases). Per germline, CDR1 KGHSH and CDR2 LQKENI. V dropped 3 bases and J dropped 11 bases, with 16 bases sitting between them. This CDR3 has 13 amino acids.

This clone was picked up a small number of times. V and J are TRBV30 and TRBJ1-1; D uncertain. Trimming removed 2 bases from V and 9 bases from J, with 10 bases in between. Germline V gene data show CDR1 as GTSNPN and CDR2 as SVGIG (reference sequence). The CDR3 loop spans 11 amino acids. The CDR3 here is CAWSSGGKAFF. CDR3 DNA: TGTGCCTGGAGTTCGGGAGGGAAAGCTTTCTTT.

The gene calls are TRBV11-3 and TRBJ2-3, with 11 bases lining up with TRBD2. The ends lost 3 bases at V and 7 bases at J; junction bases unmatched: 6. The CDR3 sequence is 15 residues long. Germline V gene lookup returns CDR1 SGHNT and CDR2 YENEEA. CDR3 region: CASSFSGGASNTQYF. As DNA, the CDR3 is TGTGCCAGCAGCTTTAGCGGGGGGGCCTCGAATACGCAGTATTTT.

Notes on this clone: The DNA is omitted, as the CDR3 cannot be located on it reliably, and the CDR3 follows TCRdb's listing. This chain connects TRBV23-1 to TRBJ2-2; no check of the table's D call, TRBD1, against the DNA was made. TRBV23-1 is marked as an open reading frame, function uncertain. The CDR3 is 15 amino acids in total, end residues counted. CDR3 loop: CASSQGDSSPGSCFF.

The chain recombines TRBV28 with TRBJ2-1; 12 bases align to TRBD2. Germline lookup yields CDR1 MDHEN and CDR2 SYDVKM. The CDR3 totals 15 residues. The V gene end was trimmed by 3 bases and the J gene end by 10 bases; junction bases not matched to a gene: 7. The CDR3 region has the DNA TGTGCCAGCAGTTTGGCTAGCGGGGGGGCCAGGGAGCAGTTCTTC. It encodes CASSLASGGAREQFF.

The V and J genes are TRBV11-3 and TRBJ2-1; unclear D gene. V was cut by 1 base and J by 8 bases, with 9 bases left in between. The germline V gene has CDR1 SGHNT and CDR2 YENEEA. The CDR3 has 13 residues. The CDR3 here is CASSLGRAHEQFF. The CDR3 DNA reads TGTGCCAGCAGCTTAGGCCGAGCCCATGAGCAGTTCTTC.

V usage is TRBV9 and J usage is TRBJ2-7; D is perhaps TRBD2 (6 bases). The CDR3 sequence is 14 residues long. The germline gives CDR1 SGDLS, CDR2 YYNGEE. The germline V and J ends were trimmed by 0 bases and 4 bases, with 11 bases remaining between them. The CDR3 sequence: CASSVGASVYEQYF. Written as DNA, the CDR3 is TGTGCCAGCAGCGTAGGTGCTAGCGTTTACGAGCAGTACTTC.

The gene calls are TRBV5-4 and TRBJ2-1; the match to TRBD1 covers 11 bases. This CDR3 is built from 15 residues. The V segment lost 6 bases and the J segment 9 bases; nucleotides outside the gene matches: 11. Germline values: CDR1 SGHNT, CDR2 YYREEE (reference sequence). Here the CDR3 DNA reads TGTGCCAGCACCCTCGCCGGGACAGGGGGTGGTGAGCAGTTCTTC. The encoded protein is CASTLAGTGGGEQFF.

The chain couples TRBV4-2 to TRBJ2-2, with D perhaps matching TRBD2 (6 bases). V was cut by 0 bases and J by 4 bases, with 18 bases left in between. Germline CDR1 is LGHNA and CDR2 is YNFKEQ. The CDR3 length is 18 residues. The DNA of the CDR3 is TGTGCCAGCAGCCAAGATCTTAGACGGGGGTGGAGCACCGGGGAGCTGTTTTTT. It encodes CASSQDLRRGWSTGELFF.

This clone occurred a few times. In nucleotides, the CDR3 is TGTGCCAGCAGCTCGTTGAGCGAGGGCGAGCAGTACTTC. This encodes CASSSLSEGEQYF. The V call is TRBV11-3, the J call TRBJ2-7, with a tentative D call TRBD2 (5 bases). The V and J ends lost 4 bases and 6 bases respectively, with 13 bases between them. Looked up from germline, CDR1 is SGHNT and CDR2 is YENEEA. The CDR3 covers 13 residues.

This clone was recorded a few times. The rearrangement joins TRBV7-3 to TRBJ2-5; the D gene is possibly TRBD1 (6 bases). Per the germline V gene, CDR1 is SGHTA and CDR2 is FQGTGA. V lost 2 bases and J 5 bases, leaving 21 bases between the germline ends. The CDR3 totals 17 residues. The CDR3 reads CASSLQDQRRGRETQYF. CDR3 nucleotide sequence: TGTGCCAGCAGCTTACAGGACCAACGCAGGGGTCGGGAGACCCAGTACTTC. The full variable domain, completed using reference TRBV7-3 and TRBJ2-5, is GAGVSQTPSNKVTEKGKYVELRCDPISGHTALYWYRQSLGQGPEFLIYFQGTGAADDSGLPNDRFFAVRPEGSVSTLKIQRTERGDSAVYLCASSLQDQRRGRETQYFGPGTRLLVL.

V gene TRBV30 combines with J gene TRBJ1-5, with 10 bases lining up with TRBD1. The CDR3 covers 14 residues. The germline V gene has CDR1 GTSNPN and CDR2 SVGIG (reference sequence). Trimming cost V 5 bases and J 0 bases; bases outside gene matches: 1. The CDR3 nucleotides read TGTGCCTGGGGACAGGGGGTTAGCAATCAGCCCCAGCATTTT. Residues: CAWGQGVSNQPQHF.

To note about this clone: Other DNA sequences in the sample encode the same CDR3. The V gene is TRBV6-5, the J gene TRBJ2-7; a weak D match, TRBD2 (5 bases). CDR1 and CDR2 (germline): MNHEY, SVGAGI. The CDR3 has 13 amino acids. V lost 0 bases and J lost 4, with 7 bases in between. The CDR3 DNA reads TGTGCCAGCAGTTACTCGAGAGGGTACGAGCAGTACTTC. The encoded protein is CASSYSRGYEQYF.

The rearrangement links TRBV2 to TRBJ1-2, with 12 bases lining up with TRBD1. This CDR3 contains 15 residues. Losses at the gene ends were 8 bases for V and 7 bases for J; bases not matched to a gene: 11. Germline-derived CDR1 and CDR2 are SNHLY and FYNNEI. CDR3 DNA: TGTGCCAGCGGGACAGGGGGCCTCATTAGTCGTGGCTACACCTTC. Its translation: CASGTGGLISRGYTF.

The V and J genes are TRBV4-2 and TRBJ1-6; D not certain. Looked up from germline, CDR1 is LGHNA and CDR2 is YNFKEQ. The germline V and J ends were trimmed by 0 bases and 5 bases, with 14 bases remaining between them. The CDR3 has 17 amino acids. Here the CDR3 reads CASSQEEGSLNNSPLHF. CDR3 in DNA: TGTGCCAGCAGCCAAGAGGAGGGATCTCTGAATAATTCACCCCTCCACTTT.

This rearrangement joins TRBV5-5 to TRBJ2-2; D may be TRBD1 (5 bases). CDR1 is SGHKS and CDR2 is YYEKEE in the germline V gene (reference sequence). CDR3 length: 17 residues. V was trimmed by 0 bases and J by 1 base, leaving 13 bases between them. CDR3 sequence (DNA): TGTGCCAGCAGCTTGGGTATTCGGACACTGAACACCGGGGAGCTGTTTTTT. Amino acid sequence: CASSLGIRTLNTGELFF.

This clone appeared a few times. The chain has TRBV11-2 and TRBJ1-5; maybe TRBD1 (6 bases). Between the trimmed V and J ends, which lost 0 bases and 7 bases, there was a span of 16 bases. This CDR3 has 16 amino acids. CDR1 is SGHAT and CDR2 is FQNNGV in the germline V gene. The chain's CDR3 is CASSLDSRGRGQPQHF. The CDR3 DNA reads TGTGCCAGCAGCTTAGATTCGAGGGGAAGGGGGCAGCCCCAGCATTTT. Full variable domain (rest looked up from reference TRBV11-2 and TRBJ1-5): EAGVAQSPRYKIIEKRQSVAFWCNPISGHATLYWYQQILGQGPKLLIQFQNNGVVDDSQLPKDRFSAERLKGVDSTLKIQPAKLEDSAVYLCASSLDSRGRGQPQHFGDGTRLSIL.

With respect to this clone: This CDR3 fails to terminate in the conserved phenylalanine or tryptophan, so it likely reflects a read error. This chain joins TRBV4-3 and TRBJ1-1, with a tentative D call TRBD1 (6 bases). Trimming shortened V by 4 bases and J by 5 bases, and 20 bases separated the two germline ends. Germline V gene lookup returns CDR1 LGHNA and CDR2 YSLEER. This CDR3 is 16 amino acids long. CDR3 region: CASSPLGANGETEAFL. CDR3 coding DNA: TGCGCCAGCAGCCCATTGGGGGCAAACGGGGAAACTGAAGCTTTCCTT.

The CDR3, as DNA: TGTGCCAGCAGCCCGACAGGTGGACCTAACTATGGCTACACCTTC. It is translated as CASSPTGGPNYGYTF. The rearrangement joins TRBV28 to TRBJ1-2, with D perhaps matching TRBD1 (6 bases). V was clipped by 6 bases and J by 0 bases, with 14 bases between them. The CDR3 covers 15 residues. Per germline, CDR1 MDHEN and CDR2 SYDVKM.

This chain joins TRBV5-4 and TRBJ2-1, with a tentative D call TRBD2 (6 bases). CDR3 length: 15 residues. CDR1 SGHNT and CDR2 YYREEE come from the germline V gene (reference sequence). V lost 3 bases and J lost 8, with 18 bases in between. The CDR3 spells CASSYGGPDTYEQFF. The DNA of the CDR3 is TGTGCCAGCAGCTACGGAGGGCCGGATACGTATGAGCAGTTCTTC.